Below, 21 T cell receptor beta chains from the same sample are listed, as sequenced in a study of Ad26.COV2.S vaccination and SARS-CoV-2 variants (TCRdb year 2021). The library came from the immunoSEQ multiplex PCR assay. TCRdb carries this immuneACCESS record with in-frame sequences only. Its versions omit some clonotypes, under half of them owing to an unresolved V gene in the studies checked, with the rest unexplained. The sample table shows roughly 380,000 clones, and roughly 84% are seen once. The ten most abundant clones make up 3.4% of the sample. The sample's treatment or condition label, in plain terms: some 19 received Ad26.COV2.S at low or high dose, single or two shots; about 5 received placebo; per-sample allocation not given. Repertoires of vaccine and placebo recipients were sequenced from samples taken on day 63 after the first injection. The source material was peripheral blood, sampled in a trial of Ad26.COV2.S vaccine versus placebo. These receptors were collected from a person between 18 and 65 years old who received the Ad26.COV2.S COVID-19 vaccine or a placebo.

The J gene is TRBJ1-1, the V gene TRBV13; D might be TRBD1 (5 bases). Trimming stripped 8 bases from V and 0 bases from J, with 16 bases between. CDR1 is PRHDT and CDR2 is FYEKMQ in the germline V gene (reference sequence). The CDR3 runs 15 residues. The CDR3 DNA reads TGTGCCAGCGGGGAGGTTAGGGGATTGAACACTGAAGCTTTCTTT. Translating it yields CASGEVRGLNTEAFF. Combining the CDR3 with reference TRBV13 and TRBJ1-1 gives the whole variable domain AAGVIQSPRHLIKEKRETATLKCYPIPRHDTVYWYQQGPGQDPQFLISFYEKMQSDKGSIPDRFSAQQFSDYHSELNMSSLELGDSALYFCASGEVRGLNTEAFFGQGTRLTVV.

The genes are TRBV10-3 and TRBJ2-5; no clear D gene. The CDR3 has 14 amino acids. Trimming shortened V by 0 bases and J by 4 bases, and 9 bases separated the two germline ends. Germline CDR1 ENHRY, CDR2 SYGVKD. The CDR3 nucleotides read TGTGCCATCAGTGAGTCCCGGAGAAGAGAGACCCAGTACTTC. Translating it yields CAISESRRRETQYF.

The genes are TRBV7-2 and TRBJ2-1, with D possibly matching TRBD1 (5 bases). The CDR3 sequence is 15 residues long. V was shortened by 5 bases and J by 4 bases, with 15 bases between the two germline ends. Germline loops: CDR1 SGHTA, CDR2 FQGNSA. The CDR3: CASSPRAHLYNEQFF. The CDR3 nucleotides read TGTGCCAGCAGCCCCAGGGCGCATTTATACAATGAGCAGTTCTTC.

The chain joins TRBV9 to TRBJ2-1; 9 bases match TRBD1. CDR1 and CDR2 from the germline V gene are SGDLS and YYNGEE. After removal of 6 bases from V and 3 bases from J, the junction contained 10 bases not matched to a gene. The CDR3 has 16 amino acids. The CDR3 bases are TGTGCCAGCACCCGGACAGGGGAAAGGGTCTACAATGAGCAGTTCTTC. Amino acids: CASTRTGERVYNEQFF.

The gene calls are TRBV5-1 and TRBJ2-3; D might be TRBD2 (6 bases). CDR1 and CDR2 (germline): SGHRS, YFSETQ. The CDR3 is made up of 15 amino acids. The V end lost 0 bases, the J end lost 5 bases, and 13 bases lay between the germline ends. The CDR3 spells CASSLVGGRIDTQYF. In DNA, the CDR3 is TGCGCCAGCAGCTTGGTGGGGGGACGGATAGATACGCAGTATTTT.

This chain links TRBV10-3 with TRBJ2-3; D gene uncertain. This CDR3 has 14 amino acids. V was cut by 3 bases and J by 2 bases, with 9 bases left in between. Germline V gives CDR1 ENHRY, CDR2 SYGVKD. The DNA for the CDR3 is TGTGCCATCAGTGAAGACGGAGACACAGATACGCAGTATTTT. It translates to CAISEDGDTDTQYF.

Comment on this clone: Other DNA sequences in the same sample also yield this CDR3. V and J are TRBV19 and TRBJ1-1, with D uncertain. The CDR3 totals 12 residues. Germline V lookup: CDR1 LNHDA, CDR2 SQIVND (reference sequence). Trimming shortened V by 5 bases and J by 1 base, and 5 bases separated the two germline ends. CDR3 sequence (DNA): TGTGCCAGTAGTCTTCAGAACACTGAAGCTTTCTTT. This translates into CASSLQNTEAFF.

The V and J genes are TRBV11-3 and TRBJ1-2; the D is unclear. V lost 4 bases and J 3 bases, leaving 6 bases between the germline ends. Per germline, CDR1 SGHNT and CDR2 YENEEA. The CDR3 sequence is 12 residues long. The CDR3 reads CASSSIDYGYTF. The CDR3 nucleotides read TGTGCCAGCAGCTCCATAGACTATGGCTACACCTTC. Using reference TRBV11-3 and TRBJ1-2 for the parts outside the CDR3, the full variable domain is EAGVVQSPRYKIIEKKQPVAFWCNPISGHNTLYWYLQNLGQGPELLIRYENEEAVDDSQLPKDRFSAERLKGVDSTLKIQPAELGDSAVYLCASSSIDYGYTFGSGTRLTVV.

The chain joins TRBV4-1 to TRBJ2-7, with D perhaps matching TRBD2 (6 bases). Germline CDR1 is MGHRA and CDR2 is YSYEKL. The CDR3 length is 16 residues. Trimming removed 0 bases at V and 3 bases at J, with 15 bases between. The CDR3 bases are TGCGCCAGCAGCCAAGACCATGGGGGACTCTACTACGAGCAGTACTTC. Its translation: CASSQDHGGLYYEQYF.

The genes are TRBV27 and TRBJ2-7; possibly TRBD1 or TRBD2 for D (5 bases each). Trimming took 6 bases from V and 2 from J, leaving 17 bases between them. This CDR3 is 15 amino acids long. In germline, CDR1 is MNHEY, CDR2 SMNVEV (reference sequence). CDR3 residues: CASRVVGDGTYEQYF. The DNA for the CDR3 is TGTGCCAGCAGAGTGGTAGGGGACGGGACCTACGAGCAGTACTTC.

The chain couples TRBV5-1 to TRBJ1-1; 8 nucleotides line up with TRBD1. The CDR3 covers 19 residues. V trimming: 4 bases; J trimming: 1 base; junction bases outside the gene matches: 18. Germline V CDR1 and CDR2: SGHRS, YFSETQ. The CDR3 loop is CASSPTLGTGLVQNTEAFF. DNA for the CDR3: TGCGCCAGCAGCCCCACCCTAGGGACAGGCCTCGTACAGAACACTGAAGCTTTCTTT. Full variable domain (outside the CDR3, taken from reference TRBV5-1 and TRBJ1-1): KAGVTQTPRYLIKTRGQQVTLSCSPISGHRSVSWYQQTPGQGLQFLFEYFSETQRNKGNFPGRFSGRQFSNSRSEMNVSTLELGDSALYLCASSPTLGTGLVQNTEAFFGQGTRLTVV.

The chain carries TRBV19 and TRBJ1-5; possible D gene TRBD1, 6 bases. Germline lookup yields CDR1 LNHDA and CDR2 SQIVND (reference sequence). The CDR3 contains 15 residues. The V gene lost 3 bases and the J gene lost 6 bases, with 15 bases spanning the gap. The CDR3 DNA sequence: TGTGCCAGTAGTATTCTGGACAGCGGCGGTCAGCCCCAGCATTTT. It is translated as CASSILDSGGQPQHF.

This chain uses TRBV28 with TRBJ2-7; D is uncertain. V shed 6 bases and J shed 6 bases, with 12 bases lying between them. The CDR3 consists of 12 residues. Germline V CDR1 and CDR2: MDHEN, SYDVKM. The CDR3 loop reads CASRSGQREQYF. The CDR3 DNA sequence: TGTGCCAGCAGATCCGGCCAGCGCGAGCAGTACTTC.

The chain has TRBV21-1 and TRBJ1-6. TRBV21-1 is marked as a pseudogene. There are 15 residues in the CDR3. CDR3 nucleotides: TGTGCCAGCATCGGGGGAGGGGCCCGGGAGTCACCCCTCCACTTT. This translates into CASIGGGARESPLHF.

The J gene is TRBJ2-1, the V gene TRBV24-1; TRBD2 matches 8 bases. V dropped 3 bases and J dropped 13; count of bases not matched to a gene: 4. CDR3 length equals 12 residues. From germline, CDR1 is KGHDR and CDR2 SFDVKD. The CDR3 nucleotides read TGTGCCACCAGTGATGGAGGGACTAGTCAGTTCTTC. Protein sequence: CATSDGGTSQFF.

The gene calls are TRBV29-1 and TRBJ2-1; 10 bases match TRBD2. The germline CDR1 and CDR2 sequences are SQVTM and ANQGSEA. The CDR3 runs to 10 residues. The junction had 3 bases not matched to a gene; V was cut back by 7 bases and J by 12 bases. This CDR3 is CSAWTSGQFF. The CDR3 coding sequence is TGCAGCGCATGGACTAGCGGGCAGTTCTTC.

V gene TRBV19 combines with J gene TRBJ2-3, with D hard to call. The CDR3 extends over 14 amino acids. Trimming pared 3 bases from V and 2 bases from J, leaving 9 bases between. Germline CDR1 is LNHDA and CDR2 is SQIVND (reference sequence). The chain's CDR3 is CASSIRLYTDTQYF. CDR3 bases: TGTGCCAGTAGTATTAGGCTGTACACAGATACGCAGTATTTT.

The CDR3 sequence is CASSQDIDYEQYF. CDR3 nucleotides: TGCGCCAGCAGCCAAGACATAGATTACGAGCAGTACTTC. The rearrangement links TRBV4-1 to TRBJ2-7; D gene uncertain. The germline gives CDR1 MGHRA, CDR2 YSYEKL. Trimming removed 0 bases at V and 4 bases at J, with 7 bases between. The CDR3 has 13 amino acids.

This clone was seen just once. This chain uses TRBV14 with TRBJ1-1; D gene ambiguous. Germline-derived CDR1 and CDR2 are SGHDN and FVKESK. The CDR3 length is 14 residues. With 6 bases removed from V and 0 bases from J, the gap between germline ends came to 11 bases. The CDR3 DNA reads as TGTGCCAGCAGGCGGGTTGAGGTGAACACTGAAGCTTTCTTT. This gives the protein CASRRVEVNTEAFF.

This chain uses TRBV27 with TRBJ2-5; D perhaps matches TRBD2 (7 bases). Germline loops: CDR1 MNHEY, CDR2 SMNVEV (reference sequence). V lost 3 bases to trimming and J lost 1 base, with 15 bases between them. The CDR3 extends over 16 amino acids. The CDR3 reads CASSFWGGAFQETQYF. The CDR3 DNA reads TGTGCCAGCAGTTTTTGGGGGGGGGCCTTCCAAGAGACCCAGTACTTC.

This clone was counted once. The V gene is TRBV5-8, the J gene TRBJ1-6, with D uncertain. The V and J ends lost 7 bases and 6 bases respectively, with 14 bases between them. CDR1 and CDR2 (germline): SGHTS, YDEGEE. The length of the CDR3 is 14 residues. CDR3 loop: CASGWARSNSPLHF. The CDR3 DNA follows: TGTGCCAGCGGGTGGGCGCGTTCTAATTCACCCCTCCACTTT.